The sequence of this T cell receptor beta chain was determined in a study of molecular identifiers for immune sequencing clone quantification (dated by TCRdb to 2016 to 2019). Background for the entire study: In a replicate experiment, RNA from roughly 18,000 or 92,000 naive CD8 T cells was split into five aliquots, four of which were sequenced. CD8 T cells were used in a methods study to benchmark molecular-identifier clustering-based TCR repertoire sequencing (MIDCIRS) and TCR RNA copy counting.

Libraries were prepared through PCR. The run used an Illumina HiSeq 4000. Bulk TCR libraries were made following a previously described method, with the TCR primers given in Table S5. The Qiagen AllPrep DNA/RNA kit was used to purify total RNA. Before any analysis, reads coming from multiple sequencing runs of the same library were combined into one pool. On the authors' methods: Only reads with exact TCR constant sequence were kept, trimmed to 150 nt, and grouped by their 12-nt molecular barcodes. Reads in each barcode group were sub-clustered using a 15% Levenshtein threshold, and a quality-weighted consensus sequence was built for each RNA molecule. Non-functional sequences were discarded, and so were lower-count sequences lying one edit away from another sequence. On the basis of fitting two negative binomial distributions, barcode sub-clusters with fewer than 20% of the maximum read count were discarded. The public reads were quality trimmed at Q25 with fastp and then assembled into clones with MiXCR by TCRdb, keeping productive beta chains. Rows with a matching CDR3 protein are joined into one entry that keeps the most common DNA and genes. Here the V and J calls rest on TCRdb's processing, not on the authors' analysis. This sample lists over 600,000 distinct CDR3 sequences; about 20% were detected once. The top ten constitute roughly 0.85% of the sample.

The sample holds a few counts of this clonotype. There is no known antigen for this receptor. No quality values exist for individual bases; no much larger clone is one base distant. Libraries of naive CD8 T cells were built from anywhere between about 17,000 and 1,000,000 sorted cells, with 10%, 30% or 50% of the purified RNA used. Naive CD8 T cells, defined as CD8+CD4-CCR7+CD45RA+, were FACS-sorted into RLT Plus buffer on a BD FACSAria II. Detection sensitivity was tested by spiking Jurkat RNA equal to roughly ten TCR copies' worth into samples containing roughly 18,000-1,000,000 naive CD8 T cells. CD8 T cells were enriched using RosetteSep CD8+ T Cell Enrichment Cocktail and Ficoll-Paque, and the enriched cells then underwent ACK red cell lysis. CDR1 and CDR2 are read off the germline V gene as SGDLS and YYNGEE. V is trimmed back by 0 bases and J by 4 bases, and the junction contains 8 bases that no gene match accounts for. The CDR3, from cysteine to phenylalanine, totals 18 residues. The read is trimmed to its CDR3 DNA, 54 bases read in frame from base 1.

What the study reported, not specific to this receptor: Without barcode sub-clustering, chimeric consensus sequences inflated TCR diversity; chimeras reached as high as 47%. Identical TCR molecules sharing a barcode could cause highly expanded clone sizes to be underestimated. Approximately 3.3 recovered TCR RNA copies per cell were obtained by modeling, versus about 10 by digital PCR, implying a capture efficiency of about 30%. Spiked-in Jurkat TCR RNA equal to a single cell's worth was reported to be detectable even within 1,200,000 naive CD8 T cells. In CMV-specific effector cells, clones with more than 20 RNA copies accounted for over 99% of molecules, whereas in naive cells such clones accounted for under 1%. Spiked-in Jurkat TCR RNA (approximately eleven copies' worth), which is not part of the donor repertoire, was contained in the naive libraries.

The receptor's source is a human donor in good health. Some libraries in this study had Jurkat cell RNA spiked in. The material sequenced was naive CD8+ T cells from blood, with Jurkat cell RNA spiked in. The sample's cell subset or site label, decoded: FACS-sorted CD8+CD4-CCR7+CD45RA+ naive T cells. This receptor chain uses TRBV9 and TRBJ2-1; 12 bases in the junction line up with TRBD2. The CDR3 region: CASSVEELAGGLYNEQFF. At the DNA level, the sequence is TGTGCCAGCAGCGTAGAGGAACTAGCGGGAGGACTATACAATGAGCAGTTCTTC.